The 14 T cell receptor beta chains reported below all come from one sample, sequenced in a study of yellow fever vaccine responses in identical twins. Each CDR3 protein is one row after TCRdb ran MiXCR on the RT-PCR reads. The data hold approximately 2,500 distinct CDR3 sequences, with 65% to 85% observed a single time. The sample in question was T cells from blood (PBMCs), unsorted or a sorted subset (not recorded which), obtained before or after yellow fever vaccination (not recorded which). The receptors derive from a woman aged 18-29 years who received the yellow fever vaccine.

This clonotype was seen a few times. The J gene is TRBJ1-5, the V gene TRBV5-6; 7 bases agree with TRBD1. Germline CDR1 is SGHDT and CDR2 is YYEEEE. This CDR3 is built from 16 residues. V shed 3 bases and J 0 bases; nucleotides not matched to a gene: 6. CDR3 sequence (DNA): TGTGCCAGCAGCTACCGACAGGGATATAGCAATCAGCCCCAGCATTTT. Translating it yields CASSYRQGYSNQPQHF.

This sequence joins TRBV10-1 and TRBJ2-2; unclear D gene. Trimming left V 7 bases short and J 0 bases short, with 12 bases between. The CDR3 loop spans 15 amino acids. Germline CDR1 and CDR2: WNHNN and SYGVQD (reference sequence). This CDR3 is CASIIVRPNTGELFF. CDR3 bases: TGCGCCAGCATAATCGTGCGGCCGAACACCGGGGAGCTGTTTTTT.

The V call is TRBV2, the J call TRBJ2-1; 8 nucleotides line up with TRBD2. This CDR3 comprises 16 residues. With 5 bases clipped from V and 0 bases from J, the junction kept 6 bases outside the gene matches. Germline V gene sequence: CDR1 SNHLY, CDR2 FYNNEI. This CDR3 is CASSSGLAVSYNEQFF. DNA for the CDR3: TGTGCCAGCAGTTCCGGACTAGCCGTCTCCTACAATGAGCAGTTCTTC.

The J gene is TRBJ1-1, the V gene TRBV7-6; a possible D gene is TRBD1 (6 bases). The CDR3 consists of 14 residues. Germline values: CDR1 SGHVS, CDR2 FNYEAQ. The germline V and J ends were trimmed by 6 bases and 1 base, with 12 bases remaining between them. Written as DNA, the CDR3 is TGTGCCAGCAGTCCCGCAGGGGCGAACACTGAAGCTTTCTTT. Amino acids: CASSPAGANTEAFF.

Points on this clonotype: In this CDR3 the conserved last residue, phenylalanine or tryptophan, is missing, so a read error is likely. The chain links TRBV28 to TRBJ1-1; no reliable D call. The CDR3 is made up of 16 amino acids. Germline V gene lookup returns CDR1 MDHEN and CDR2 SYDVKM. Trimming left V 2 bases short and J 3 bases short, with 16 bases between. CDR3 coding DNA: TGTGCCAGCAGTTTAATTCCAGAATACTTGTACACTGAAGCTTTCCTT. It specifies CASSLIPEYLYTEAFL.

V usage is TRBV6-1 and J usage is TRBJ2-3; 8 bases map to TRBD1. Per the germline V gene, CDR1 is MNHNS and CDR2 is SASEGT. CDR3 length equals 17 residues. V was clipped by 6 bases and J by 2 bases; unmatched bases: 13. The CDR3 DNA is TGTGCCAGCAGCCCGCCCCCCGGGACAGGACACACAGATACGCAGTATTTT. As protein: CASSPPPGTGHTDTQYF.

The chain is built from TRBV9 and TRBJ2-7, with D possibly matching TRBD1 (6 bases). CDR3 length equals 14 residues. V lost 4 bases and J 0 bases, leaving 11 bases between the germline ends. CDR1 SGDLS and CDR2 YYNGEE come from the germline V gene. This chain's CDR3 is CASSLTGSSYEQYF. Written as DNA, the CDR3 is TGTGCCAGCAGCTTAACAGGGAGCTCCTACGAGCAGTACTTC. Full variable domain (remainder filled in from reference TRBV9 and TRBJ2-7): DSGVTQTPKHLITATGQRVTLRCSPRSGDLSVYWYQQSLDQGLQFLIQYYNGEERAKGNILERFSAQQFPDLHSELNLSSLELGDSALYFCASSLTGSSYEQYFGPGTRLTVT.

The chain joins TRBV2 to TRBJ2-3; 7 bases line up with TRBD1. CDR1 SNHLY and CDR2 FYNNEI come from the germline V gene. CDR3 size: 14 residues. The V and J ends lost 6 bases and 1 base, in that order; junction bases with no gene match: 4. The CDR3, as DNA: TGTGCCAGCAGGGGGGACAGTGGCACAGATACGCAGTATTTT. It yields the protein CASRGDSGTDTQYF.

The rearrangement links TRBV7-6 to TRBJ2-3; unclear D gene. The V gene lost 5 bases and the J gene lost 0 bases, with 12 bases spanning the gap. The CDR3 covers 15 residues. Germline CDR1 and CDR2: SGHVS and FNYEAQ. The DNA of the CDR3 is TGTGCCAGCAGCCCCGGGTGGGCTAGCACAGATACGCAGTATTTT. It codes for CASSPGWASTDTQYF.

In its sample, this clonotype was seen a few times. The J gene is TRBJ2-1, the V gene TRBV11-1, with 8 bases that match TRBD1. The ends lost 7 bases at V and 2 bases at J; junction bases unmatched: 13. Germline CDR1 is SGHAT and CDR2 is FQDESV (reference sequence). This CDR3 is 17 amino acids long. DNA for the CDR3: TGTGCCAGCACCTGGCCCGGGACAGGCCGAACCTACAATGAGCAGTTCTTC. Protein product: CASTWPGTGRTYNEQFF.

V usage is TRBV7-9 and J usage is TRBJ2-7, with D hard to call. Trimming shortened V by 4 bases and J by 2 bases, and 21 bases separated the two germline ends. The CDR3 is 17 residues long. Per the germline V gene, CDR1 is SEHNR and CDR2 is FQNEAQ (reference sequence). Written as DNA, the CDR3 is TGTGCCAGCAGCTCCCTTACGTCGCTGGGTCTTCCCTACGAGCAGTACTTC. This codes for CASSSLTSLGLPYEQYF.

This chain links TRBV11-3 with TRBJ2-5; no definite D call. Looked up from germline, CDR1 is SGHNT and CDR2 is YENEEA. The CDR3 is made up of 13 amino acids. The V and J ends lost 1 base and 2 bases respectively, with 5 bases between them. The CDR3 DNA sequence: TGTGCCAGCAGCTTAGTACGGCAAGAGACCCAGTACTTC. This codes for CASSLVRQETQYF.

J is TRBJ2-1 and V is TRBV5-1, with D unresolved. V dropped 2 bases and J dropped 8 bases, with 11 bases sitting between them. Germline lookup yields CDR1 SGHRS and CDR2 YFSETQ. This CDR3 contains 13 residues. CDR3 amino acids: CASSLFGSDEQFF. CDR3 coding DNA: TGCGCCAGCAGCTTATTTGGGTCCGATGAGCAGTTCTTC.

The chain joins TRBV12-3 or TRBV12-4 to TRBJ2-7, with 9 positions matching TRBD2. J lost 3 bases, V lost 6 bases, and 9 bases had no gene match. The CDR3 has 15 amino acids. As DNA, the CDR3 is TGTGCCAGCAGCACGGCCGGGACTAGCTACTACGAGCAGTACTTC. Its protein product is CASSTAGTSYYEQYF.